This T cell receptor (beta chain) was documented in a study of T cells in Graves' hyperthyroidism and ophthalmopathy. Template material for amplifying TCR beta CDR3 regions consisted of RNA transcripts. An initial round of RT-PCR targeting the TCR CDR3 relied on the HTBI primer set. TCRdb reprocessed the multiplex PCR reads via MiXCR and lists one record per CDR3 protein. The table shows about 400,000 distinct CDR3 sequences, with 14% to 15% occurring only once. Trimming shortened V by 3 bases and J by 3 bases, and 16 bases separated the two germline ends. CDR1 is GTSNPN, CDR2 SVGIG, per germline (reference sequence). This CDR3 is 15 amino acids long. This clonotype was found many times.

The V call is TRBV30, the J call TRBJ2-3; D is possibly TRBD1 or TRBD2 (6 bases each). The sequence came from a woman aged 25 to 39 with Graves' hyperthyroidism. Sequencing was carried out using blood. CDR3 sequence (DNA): TGTGCCTGGAGACTCCTAGGGGGGATAACAGATACGCAGTATTTT. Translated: CAWRLLGGITDTQYF.